This T cell receptor beta chain was found in a study of blood T cell repertoires in COVID-19. Measured with immunoSEQ multiplex PCR; TCRdb has only the in-frame clones, and not every one. The sample yields about 370,000 clones, 70% to 90% seen once. This clone was seen once. The germline V and J ends were trimmed by 4 bases and 3 bases, with 7 bases remaining between them. The CDR3 extends over 14 amino acids. The germline V gene has CDR1 LGHDT and CDR2 YNNKEL (reference sequence). The TCR originated in a woman aged 25 to 39 with COVID-19, enrolled during active disease. Material: peripheral blood. This sequence joins TRBV3-1 (or the pseudogene TRBV3-2) and TRBJ1-6; the D is unclear. This CDR3 reads CASSLTVYNSPLHF. The CDR3 DNA reads as TGTGCCAGCAGCCTAACAGTCTATAATTCACCCCTCCACTTT.